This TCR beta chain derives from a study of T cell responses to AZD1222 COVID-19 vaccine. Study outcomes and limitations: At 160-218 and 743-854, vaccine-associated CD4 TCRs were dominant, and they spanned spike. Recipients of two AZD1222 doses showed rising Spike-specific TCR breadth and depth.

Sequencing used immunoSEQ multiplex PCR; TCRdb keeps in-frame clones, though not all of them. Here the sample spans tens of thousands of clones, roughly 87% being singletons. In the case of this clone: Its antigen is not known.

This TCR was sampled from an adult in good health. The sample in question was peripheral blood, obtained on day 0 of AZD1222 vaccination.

DNA for the CDR3: TGTGCCAGCAGCACCCGACAGGGTACTGAAGCTTTCTTT. It encodes CASSTRQGTEAFF. The chain links TRBV3-1 (or the pseudogene TRBV3-2) to TRBJ1-1; 7 bases fit TRBD1. The CDR3 loop spans 13 amino acids. CDR1 and CDR2 from the germline V gene are LGHDT and YNNKEL (reference sequence). V was clipped by 5 bases and J by 5 bases; unmatched bases: 5.